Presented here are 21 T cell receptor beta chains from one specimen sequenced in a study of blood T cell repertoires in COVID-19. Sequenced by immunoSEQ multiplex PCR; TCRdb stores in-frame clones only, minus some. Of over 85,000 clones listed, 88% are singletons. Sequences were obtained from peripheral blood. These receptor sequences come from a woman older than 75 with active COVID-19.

CDR3 region: CASSQMRGLGAGELFF. The DNA of the CDR3 is TGTGCCAGCAGCCAAATGCGAGGACTAGGGGCCGGGGAGCTGTTTTTT. The rearrangement joins TRBV14 to TRBJ2-2, with 7 positions matching TRBD2. Germline CDR1 and CDR2: SGHDN and FVKESK. V lost 2 bases, J lost 6 bases, and 9 bases stayed unmatched. The CDR3 spans 16 residues.

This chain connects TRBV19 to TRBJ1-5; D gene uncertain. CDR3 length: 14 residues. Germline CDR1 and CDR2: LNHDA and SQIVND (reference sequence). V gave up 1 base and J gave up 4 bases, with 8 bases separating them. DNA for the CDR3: TGTGCCAGTAGTATAGTGGCCCTGAATCAGCCCCAGCATTTT. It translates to CASSIVALNQPQHF. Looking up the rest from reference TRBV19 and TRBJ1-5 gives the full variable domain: DGGITQSPKYLFRKEGQNVTLSCEQNLNHDAMYWYRQDPGQGLRLIYYSQIVNDFQKGDIAEGYSVSREKKESFPLTVTSAQKNPTAFYLCASSIVALNQPQHFGDGTRLSIL.

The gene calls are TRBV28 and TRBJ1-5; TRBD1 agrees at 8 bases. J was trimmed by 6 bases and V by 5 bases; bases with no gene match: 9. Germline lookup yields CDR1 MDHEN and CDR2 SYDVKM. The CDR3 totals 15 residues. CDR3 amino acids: CASSARDRRIQPQHF. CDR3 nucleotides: TGTGCCAGCAGTGCGCGGGACAGGCGAATTCAGCCCCAGCATTTT.

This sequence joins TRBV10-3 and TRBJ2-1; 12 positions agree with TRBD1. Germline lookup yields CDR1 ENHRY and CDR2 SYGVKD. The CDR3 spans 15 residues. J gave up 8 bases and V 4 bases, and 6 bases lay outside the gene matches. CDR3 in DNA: TGTGCCATCAGTGGGGGACAGGGGGCGGTTTATGAGCAGTTCTTC. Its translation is CAISGGQGAVYEQFF.

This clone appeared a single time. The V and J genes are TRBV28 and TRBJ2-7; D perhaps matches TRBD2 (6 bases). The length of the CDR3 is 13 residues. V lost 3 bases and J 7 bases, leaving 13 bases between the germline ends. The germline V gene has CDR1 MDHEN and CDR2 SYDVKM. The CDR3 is CASSFPGTGEQYF. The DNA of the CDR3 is TGTGCCAGCAGTTTTCCGGGGACTGGTGAGCAGTACTTC.

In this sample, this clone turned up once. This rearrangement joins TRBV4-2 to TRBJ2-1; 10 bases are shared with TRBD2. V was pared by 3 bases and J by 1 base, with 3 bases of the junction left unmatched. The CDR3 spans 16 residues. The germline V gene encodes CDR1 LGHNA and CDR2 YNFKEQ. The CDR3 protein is CASSQQAGGSYNEQFF. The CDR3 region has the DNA TGTGCCAGCAGCCAGCAAGCGGGAGGGTCCTACAATGAGCAGTTCTTC.

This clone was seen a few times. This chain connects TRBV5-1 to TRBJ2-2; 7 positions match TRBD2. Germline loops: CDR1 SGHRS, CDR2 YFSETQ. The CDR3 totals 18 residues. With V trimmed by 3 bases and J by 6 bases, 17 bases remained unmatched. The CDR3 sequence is CASSSNYAGGGLAGELFF. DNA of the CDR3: TGCGCCAGCAGCTCCAACTATGCCGGGGGAGGGCTGGCCGGGGAGCTGTTTTTT.

The CDR3 sequence is CASSSGTSENTGELFF. CDR3 DNA sequence: TGTGCCAGTAGTTCTGGGACTAGCGAGAACACCGGGGAGCTGTTTTTT. The chain employs TRBV19 and TRBJ2-2, with 10 positions matching TRBD2. The CDR3 consists of 16 residues. Germline V lookup: CDR1 LNHDA, CDR2 SQIVND (reference sequence). V lost 5 bases to trimming and J lost 1 base; unmatched junction nucleotides: 4.

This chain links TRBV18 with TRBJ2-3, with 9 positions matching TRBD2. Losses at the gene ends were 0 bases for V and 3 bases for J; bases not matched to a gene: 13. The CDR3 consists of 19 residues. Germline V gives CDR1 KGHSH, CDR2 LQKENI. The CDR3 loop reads CASSPPTWSSGRRTDTQYF. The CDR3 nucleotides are TGTGCCAGCTCACCACCGACGTGGAGTAGCGGGAGAAGAACAGATACGCAGTATTTT.

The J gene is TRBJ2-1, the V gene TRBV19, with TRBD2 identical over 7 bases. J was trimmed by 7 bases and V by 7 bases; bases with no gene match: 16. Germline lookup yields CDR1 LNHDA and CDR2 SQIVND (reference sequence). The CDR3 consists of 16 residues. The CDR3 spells CASIPRWGEGRNEQFF. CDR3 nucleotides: TGTGCCAGTATCCCCCGGTGGGGGGAGGGCCGTAATGAGCAGTTCTTC.

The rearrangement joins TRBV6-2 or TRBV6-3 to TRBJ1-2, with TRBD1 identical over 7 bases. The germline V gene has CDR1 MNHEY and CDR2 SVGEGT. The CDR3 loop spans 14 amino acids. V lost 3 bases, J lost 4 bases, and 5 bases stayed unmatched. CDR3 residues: CASSYGQAFYGYTF. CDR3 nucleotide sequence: TGTGCCAGCAGTTATGGACAGGCCTTCTATGGCTACACCTTC.

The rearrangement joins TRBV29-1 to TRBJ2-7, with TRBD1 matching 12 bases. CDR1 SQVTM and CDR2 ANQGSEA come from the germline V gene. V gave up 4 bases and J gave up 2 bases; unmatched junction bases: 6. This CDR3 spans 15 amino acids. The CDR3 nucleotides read TGCAGCGTTGGGGGCGGGACAGGGGGCCCCTACGAGCAGTACTTC. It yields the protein CSVGGGTGGPYEQYF.

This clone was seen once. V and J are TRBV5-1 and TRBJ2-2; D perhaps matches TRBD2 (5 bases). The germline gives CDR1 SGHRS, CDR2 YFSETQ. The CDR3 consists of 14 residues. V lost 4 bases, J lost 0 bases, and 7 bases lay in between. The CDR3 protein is CASSNSANTGELFF. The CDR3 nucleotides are TGCGCCAGCAGCAATAGCGCGAACACCGGGGAGCTGTTTTTT.

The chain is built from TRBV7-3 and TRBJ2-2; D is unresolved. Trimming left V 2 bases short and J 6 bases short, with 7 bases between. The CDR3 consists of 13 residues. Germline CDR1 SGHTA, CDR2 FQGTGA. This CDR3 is CASSLFQSGELFF. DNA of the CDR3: TGTGCCAGCAGCTTATTCCAATCCGGGGAGCTGTTTTTT. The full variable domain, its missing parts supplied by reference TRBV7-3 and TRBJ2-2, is GAGVSQTPSNKVTEKGKYVELRCDPISGHTALYWYRQSLGQGPEFLIYFQGTGAADDSGLPNDRFFAVRPEGSVSTLKIQRTERGDSAVYLCASSLFQSGELFFGEGSRLTVL.

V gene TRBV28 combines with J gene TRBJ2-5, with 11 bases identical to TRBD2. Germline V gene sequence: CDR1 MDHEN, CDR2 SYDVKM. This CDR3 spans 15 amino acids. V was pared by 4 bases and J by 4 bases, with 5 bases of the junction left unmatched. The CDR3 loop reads CASSSGLAARETQYF. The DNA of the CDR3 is TGTGCCAGCAGTTCGGGACTAGCGGCCCGAGAGACCCAGTACTTC.

The CDR3 region has the DNA TGTGCCAGCAGCTTAGCCCTCCGGACCCAGTACTTC. This encodes CASSLALRTQYF. The chain carries TRBV7-2 and TRBJ2-5; D not resolved. Germline lookup yields CDR1 SGHTA and CDR2 FQGNSA. The CDR3 extends over 12 amino acids. V lost 0 bases and J lost 7, with 6 bases in between.

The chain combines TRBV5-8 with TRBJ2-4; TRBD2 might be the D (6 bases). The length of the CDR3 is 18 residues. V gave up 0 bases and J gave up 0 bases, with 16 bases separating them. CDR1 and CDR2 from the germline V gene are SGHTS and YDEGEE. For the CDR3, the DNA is TGTGCCAGCAGCTTGGGGTCGGGGGACGTTCTAGCCAAAAACATTCAGTACTTC. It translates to CASSLGSGDVLAKNIQYF.

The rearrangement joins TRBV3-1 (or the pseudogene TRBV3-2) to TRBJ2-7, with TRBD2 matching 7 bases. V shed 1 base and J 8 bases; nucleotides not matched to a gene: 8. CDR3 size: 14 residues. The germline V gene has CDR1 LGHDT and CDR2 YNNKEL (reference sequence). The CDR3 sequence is CASSQAAGREKQYF. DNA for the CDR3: TGTGCCAGCAGCCAAGCAGCAGGGCGGGAGAAGCAGTACTTC.

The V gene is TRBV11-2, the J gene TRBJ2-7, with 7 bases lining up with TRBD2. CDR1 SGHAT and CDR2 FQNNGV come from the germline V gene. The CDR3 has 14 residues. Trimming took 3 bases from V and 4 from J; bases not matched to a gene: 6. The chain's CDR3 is CASSLTSNGYEQYF. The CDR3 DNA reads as TGTGCCAGCAGCTTGACTAGCAACGGTTACGAGCAGTACTTC.

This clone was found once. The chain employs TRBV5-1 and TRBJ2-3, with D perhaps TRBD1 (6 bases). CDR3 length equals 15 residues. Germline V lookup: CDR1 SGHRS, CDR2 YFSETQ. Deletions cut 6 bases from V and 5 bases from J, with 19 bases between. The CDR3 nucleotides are TGCGCCAGCACTTTGGGGGCCCAAGGGGTAGATACGCAGTATTTT. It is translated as CASTLGAQGVDTQYF. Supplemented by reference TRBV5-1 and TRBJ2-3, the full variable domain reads KAGVTQTPRYLIKTRGQQVTLSCSPISGHRSVSWYQQTPGQGLQFLFEYFSETQRNKGNFPGRFSGRQFSNSRSEMNVSTLELGDSALYLCASTLGAQGVDTQYFGPGTRLTVL.

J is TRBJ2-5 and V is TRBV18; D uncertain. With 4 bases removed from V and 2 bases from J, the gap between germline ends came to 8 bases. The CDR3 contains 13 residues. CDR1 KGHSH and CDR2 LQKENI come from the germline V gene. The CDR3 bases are TGTGCCAGCTCACGGGCCATTCAAGAGACCCAGTACTTC. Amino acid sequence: CASSRAIQETQYF.